This T cell receptor beta chain was documented in a study of T cells expressing NK-cell markers. Germline lookup yields CDR1 SNHLY and CDR2 FYNNEI. CDR3 length equals 15 residues. Overall study results and limits: Four of the donors also had these clonotypes leading their CD3+CD56-NKG2C+ fraction.

For this clonotype: The antigen remains unidentified.

No DNA is given; TCRdb re-called the 5' RACE reads and lists each CDR3 protein once. The listing records roughly 150,000 distinct CDR3 sequences. The genes are TRBV2 and TRBJ2-3; as DNA is missing, the TRBD1 call by TCRdb cannot be tested. This TCR derives from a man aged 18-75 years in good health. The sequenced material came from blood T cells: a sorted CD56 or NKG2C T cell subset, CD4+ or CD8+ T cells, or bulk PBMC T cells (not recorded which). Here the CDR3 reads CASSGDSPGTDTQYF.